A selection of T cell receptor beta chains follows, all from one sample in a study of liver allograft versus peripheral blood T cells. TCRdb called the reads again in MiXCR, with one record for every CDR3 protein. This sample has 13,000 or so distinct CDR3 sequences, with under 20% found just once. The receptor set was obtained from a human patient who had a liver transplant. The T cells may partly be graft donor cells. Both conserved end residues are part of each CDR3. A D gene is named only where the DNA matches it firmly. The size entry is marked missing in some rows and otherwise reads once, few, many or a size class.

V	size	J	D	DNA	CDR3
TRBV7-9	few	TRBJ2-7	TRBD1	TGTGCCAGCAGCTACGGGACAGGGGGTTACGAGCAGTACTTC	CASSYGTGGYEQYF
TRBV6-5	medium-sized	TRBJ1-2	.	TGTGCCAGCAGTTACTCGACATTTGGGGCCGGTTATGGCTACACCTTC	CASSYSTFGAGYGYTF
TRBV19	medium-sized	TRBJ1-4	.	TGTGCCAGTAGTAGCTATGGGAGAAACAACGAAAAACTGTTTTTT	CASSSYGRNNEKLFF
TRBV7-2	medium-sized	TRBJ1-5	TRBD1	TGTGCCAGCAGCTTAGCAGGGGGCAGCAATCAGCCCCAGCATTTT	CASSLAGGSNQPQHF
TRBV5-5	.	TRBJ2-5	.	TGTGCCAGCAGCCCCCAAGTCGGGGAGACCCAGTACTTC	CASSPQVGETQYF
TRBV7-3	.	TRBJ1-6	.	TGTGCCAGCAGGATGGGACCGCAGAATTCACCCCTCCACTTT	CASRMGPQNSPLHF
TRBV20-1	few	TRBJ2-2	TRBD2	TGCAGTGCAAACCGGGGGGCCGGGGAGCTGTTTTTT	CSANRGAGELFF
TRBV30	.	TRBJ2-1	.	TGTGCCTGTGACACCTGCTCCTACAATGAGCAGTTCTTC	CACDTCSYNEQFF
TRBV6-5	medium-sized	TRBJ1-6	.	TGTGCCAGCAGACAACTTAGCTCCTATAATTCACCCCTCCACTTT	CASRQLSSYNSPLHF
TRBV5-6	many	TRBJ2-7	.	TGTGCCAGCAGCTCCCTGGGACGAACGGTCTACGAGCAGTACTTC	CASSSLGRTVYEQYF
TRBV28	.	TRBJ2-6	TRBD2	TGTGCCAGCAGGCTACTAGCGGGGGGGTTAAGCTCTGGGGCCAACGTCCTGACTTTC	CASRLLAGGLSSGANVLTF
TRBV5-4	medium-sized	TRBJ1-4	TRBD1	TGTGCCAGCAGCTCTACCGGGACAGGGGGTGAAAAACTGTTTTTT	CASSSTGTGGEKLFF
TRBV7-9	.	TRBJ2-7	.	TGTGCCAGCAGCTCGGAGGAGCTGCGCTACGAGCAGTACTTC	CASSSEELRYEQYF
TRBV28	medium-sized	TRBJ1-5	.	TGTGCCAGCAGTACCGACACCCGCAATCAGCCCCAGCATTTT	CASSTDTRNQPQHF
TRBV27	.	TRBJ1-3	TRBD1	TGTGCCAGCAGTCGGACAGGGGGCTCTGGAAACACCATATATTTT	CASSRTGGSGNTIYF
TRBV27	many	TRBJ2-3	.	TGTGCCAGCAGTTTAACGTTAGCCCCCACAGATACGCAGTATTTT	CASSLTLAPTDTQYF
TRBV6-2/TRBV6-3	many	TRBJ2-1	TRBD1	TGTGCCAGCAGCTCCCCCCGGGACAGGGGGTCCAATGAGCAGTTCTTC	CASSSPRDRGSNEQFF
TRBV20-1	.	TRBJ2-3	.	TGCAGTGCTAGATCCCAGGGGCTAGACACAGATACGCAGTATTTT	CSARSQGLDTDTQYF
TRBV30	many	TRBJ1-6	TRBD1	TGTGCCTGGGGGACAGGGCTGGATTTAGCCCTCCACTTT	CAWGTGLDLALHF
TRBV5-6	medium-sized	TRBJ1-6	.	TGTGCCAGCAGCCCGCGGAGCTCCTATAATTCACCCCTCCACTTT	CASSPRSSYNSPLHF
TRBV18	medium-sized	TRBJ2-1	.	TGTGCCAGCTCACCACCGACCTCCAATGAGCAGTTCTTC	CASSPPTSNEQFF
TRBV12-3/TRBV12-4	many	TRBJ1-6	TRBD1	TGTGCCAGCAGGGGGACAGCGAATTCACCCCTCCACTTT	CASRGTANSPLHF
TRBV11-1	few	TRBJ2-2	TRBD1	TGTGCCAGCAGCCGGACAGGGCCTTACACCGGGGAGCTGTTTTTT	CASSRTGPYTGELFF
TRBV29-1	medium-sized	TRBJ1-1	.	TGCAGCGTTGTGCGTACCATGAACACTGAAGCTTTCTTT	CSVVRTMNTEAFF
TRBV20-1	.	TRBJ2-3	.	TGCAGTGCTAGAGTTGAGGTCTACACAGATACGCAGTATTTT	CSARVEVYTDTQYF
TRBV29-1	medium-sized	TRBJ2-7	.	TGCAGCGTGGGGGGTAGACAGGGATCCGTCTACGAGCAGTACTTC	CSVGGRQGSVYEQYF
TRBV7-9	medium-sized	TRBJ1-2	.	TGTGCCAGCAGCTACGGGCCTGACTATGGCTACACCTTC	CASSYGPDYGYTF